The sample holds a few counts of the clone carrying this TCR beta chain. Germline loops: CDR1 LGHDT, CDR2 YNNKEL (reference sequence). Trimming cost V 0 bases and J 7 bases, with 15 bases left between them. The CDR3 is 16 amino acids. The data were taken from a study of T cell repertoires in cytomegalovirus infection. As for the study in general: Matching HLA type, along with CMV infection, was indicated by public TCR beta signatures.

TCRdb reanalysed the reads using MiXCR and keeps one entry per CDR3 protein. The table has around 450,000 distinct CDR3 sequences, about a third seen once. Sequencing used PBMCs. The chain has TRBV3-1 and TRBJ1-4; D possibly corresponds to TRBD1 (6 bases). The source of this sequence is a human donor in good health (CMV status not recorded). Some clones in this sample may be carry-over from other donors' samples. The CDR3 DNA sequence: TGTGCCAGCAGCCAAGAAGGGACACCCGATCGTGAAAAACTGTTTTTT. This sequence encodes CASSQEGTPDREKLFF.